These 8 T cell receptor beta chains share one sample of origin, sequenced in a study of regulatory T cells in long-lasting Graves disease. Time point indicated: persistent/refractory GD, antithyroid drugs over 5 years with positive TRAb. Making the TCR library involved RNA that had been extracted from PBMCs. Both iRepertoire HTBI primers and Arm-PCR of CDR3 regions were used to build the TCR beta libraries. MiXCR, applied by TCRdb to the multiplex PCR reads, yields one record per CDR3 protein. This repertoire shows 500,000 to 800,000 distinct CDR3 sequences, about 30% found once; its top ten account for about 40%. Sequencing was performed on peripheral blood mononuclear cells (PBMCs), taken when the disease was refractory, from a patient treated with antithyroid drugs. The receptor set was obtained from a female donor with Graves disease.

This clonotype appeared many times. The CDR3 bases are TGTGCCAGCAGTTTAGGACTAGCGGGAGGGTCCGAGACCCAGTACTTC. It is translated as CASSLGLAGGSETQYF. V usage is TRBV12-3 or TRBV12-4 and J usage is TRBJ2-5, with 14 nucleotides matching TRBD2. The J segment lost 5 bases and the V segment lost 1 base, leaving 3 bases of the junction unmatched. The CDR3 is made up of 16 amino acids.

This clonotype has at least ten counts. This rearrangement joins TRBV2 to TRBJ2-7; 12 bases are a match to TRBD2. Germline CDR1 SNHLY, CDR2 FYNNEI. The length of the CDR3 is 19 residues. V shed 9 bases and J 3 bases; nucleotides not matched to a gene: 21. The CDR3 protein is CASQQPHRLAGGNFYEQYF. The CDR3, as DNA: TGTGCCAGTCAACAGCCTCATCGGCTAGCGGGAGGGAATTTCTACGAGCAGTACTTC. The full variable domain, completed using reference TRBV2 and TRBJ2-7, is EPEVTQTPSHQVTQMGQEVILRCVPISNHLYFYWYRQILGQKVEFLVSFYNNEISEKSEIFDDQFSVERPDGSNFTLKIRSTKLEDSAMYFCASQQPHRLAGGNFYEQYFGPGTRLTVT.

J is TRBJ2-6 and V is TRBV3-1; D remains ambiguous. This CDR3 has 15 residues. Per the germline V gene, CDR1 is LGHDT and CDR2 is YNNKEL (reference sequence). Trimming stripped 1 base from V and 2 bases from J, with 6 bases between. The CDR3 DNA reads TGTGCCAGCAGCCAAGGAAGGGCTGGGGCCAACGTCCTGACTTTC. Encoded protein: CASSQGRAGANVLTF. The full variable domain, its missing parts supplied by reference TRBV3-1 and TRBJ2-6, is DTAVSQTPKYLVTQMGNDKSIKCEQNLGHDTMYWYKQDSKKFLKIMFSYNNKELIINETVPNRFSPKSPDKAHLNLHINSLELGDSAVYFCASSQGRAGANVLTFGAGSRLTVL.

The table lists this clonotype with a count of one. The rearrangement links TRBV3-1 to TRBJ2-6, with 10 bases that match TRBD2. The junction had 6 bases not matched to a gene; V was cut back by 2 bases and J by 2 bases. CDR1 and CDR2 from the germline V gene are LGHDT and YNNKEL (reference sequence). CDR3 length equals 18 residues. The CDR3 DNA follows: TGTGCCAGCAGCCAAAGCGGGGGGGCAGGGGCTGGGGCCAACGTCCTGACTTTC. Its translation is CASSQSGGAGAGANVLTF. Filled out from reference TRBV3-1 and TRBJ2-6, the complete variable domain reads DTAVSQTPKYLVTQMGNDKSIKCEQNLGHDTMYWYKQDSKKFLKIMFSYNNKELIINETVPNRFSPKSPDKAHLNLHINSLELGDSAVYFCASSQSGGAGAGANVLTFGAGSRLTVL.

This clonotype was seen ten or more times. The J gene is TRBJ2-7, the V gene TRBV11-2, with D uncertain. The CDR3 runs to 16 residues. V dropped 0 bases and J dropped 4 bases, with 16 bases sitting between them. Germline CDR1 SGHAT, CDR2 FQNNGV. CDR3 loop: CASSLDQAVPRYEQYF. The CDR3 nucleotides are TGTGCCAGCAGCTTAGATCAGGCGGTTCCCCGTTACGAGCAGTACTTC. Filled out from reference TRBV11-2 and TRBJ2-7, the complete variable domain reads EAGVAQSPRYKIIEKRQSVAFWCNPISGHATLYWYQQILGQGPKLLIQFQNNGVVDDSQLPKDRFSAERLKGVDSTLKIQPAKLEDSAVYLCASSLDQAVPRYEQYFGPGTRLTVT.

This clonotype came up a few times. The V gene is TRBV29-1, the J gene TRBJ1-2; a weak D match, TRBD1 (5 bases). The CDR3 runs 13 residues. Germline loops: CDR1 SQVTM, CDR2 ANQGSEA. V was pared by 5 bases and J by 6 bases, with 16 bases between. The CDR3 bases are TGCAGCGTTAGATTCCAGGGAGGTAATGGCTACACCTTC. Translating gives CSVRFQGGNGYTF.

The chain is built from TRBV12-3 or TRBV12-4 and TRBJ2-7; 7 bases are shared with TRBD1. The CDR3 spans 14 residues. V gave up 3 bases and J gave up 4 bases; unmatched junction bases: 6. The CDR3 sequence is CASSFRPGGYEQYF. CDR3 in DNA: TGTGCCAGCAGTTTCCGCCCAGGGGGTTACGAGCAGTACTTC.

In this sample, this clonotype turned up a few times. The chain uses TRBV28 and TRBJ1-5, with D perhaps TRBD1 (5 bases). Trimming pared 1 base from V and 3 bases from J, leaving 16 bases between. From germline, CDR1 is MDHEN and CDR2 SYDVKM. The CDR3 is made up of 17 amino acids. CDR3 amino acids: CASSLFAAGVNNQPQHF. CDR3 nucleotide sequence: TGTGCCAGCAGTTTATTTGCCGCGGGGGTTAACAATCAGCCCCAGCATTTT.